The source of this TCR beta chain is a study of blood T cell repertoires in COVID-19. Study information: Samples came from the United States, Italy and Spain, spanning acute and convalescent COVID-19.

TCRdb's table, derived via immunoSEQ multiplex PCR, lists solely in-frame clones and lacks some. The sample includes some 300,000 clones, 90% of them seen just once. CDR3 length: 15 amino acids. Germline CDR1 reads SGHRS; CDR2 reads YFSETQ. Deletions cut 0 bases from V and 3 bases from J, with 13 bases between. The sequenced sample consisted of peripheral blood. V usage is TRBV5-1 and J usage is TRBJ2-7; D might be TRBD1 (5 bases). This clonotype was sampled from a woman in her 40s with COVID-19, enrolled during active disease. CDR3 sequence reads: CASSLGLGVNYEQYF. Written as DNA, the CDR3 is TGCGCCAGCAGCTTGGGGCTAGGGGTAAACTACGAGCAGTACTTC.